This TCR beta chain appears in the sequencing data of a study of shared clonotypes between healthy human individuals. On the study more broadly: Donor ages ranged 18 to 49 years: a couple of women, a few men.

The CDR3 covers 15 residues. J lost 6 bases, V lost 7 bases, and 11 bases had no gene match. Germline V gives CDR1 MNHEY, CDR2 SVGAGI. Adults of Caucasian background living in Nashville, Tennessee made up all donors. When replicate PCRs were run on sorted subsets, they used 150 to 250 ng DNA, about 30,000 T cell genomes. This table comes from immunoSEQ multiplex PCR, and its TCRdb copy is limited to in-frame clones, with some not included. The sample includes around 600,000 clones, roughly 97% seen only once; the top ten take about 0.06%. This rearrangement joins TRBV6-5 to TRBJ1-5; TRBD1 agrees at 8 bases. Material for sequencing was naive CD4+ T cells sorted from blood. As to subset: CD45RA+ positively selected. This receptor was obtained from a woman between 25 and 40 years old in good health. DNA for the CDR3: TGTGCCAGCACTTTACCCGGACAGGGTCTTCAGCCCCAGCATTTT. Protein: CASTLPGQGLQPQHF.